This T cell receptor (beta chain) was recovered during a study of T cells in Graves' hyperthyroidism and ophthalmopathy. Study-wide findings and caveats: Blood held most thyroid clonotypes expanded above 0.001 frequency.

This clonotype was picked up many times. The antigen remains unidentified. TCR beta CDR3 region amplification was performed from RNA transcripts. Initially, a first-round RT-PCR of the TCR CDR3 employed the HTBI primer set. TCRdb re-analysed the multiplex PCR reads in MiXCR, keeping a single row per CDR3 protein. The sample shows about 600,000 distinct CDR3 sequences, around 15% of them seen only once. Germline V CDR1 and CDR2: MDHEN, SYDVKM. The CDR3 covers 15 residues. V shed 5 bases, J shed 3 bases, and the junction held 7 bases outside the gene matches. J is TRBJ2-1 and V is TRBV28, with 7 bases matching TRBD2. This TCR was recovered from a woman between 50 and 59 years old with Graves' ophthalmopathy. The material sequenced was blood. DNA of the CDR3: TGTGCCAGCAGTCTCCCCGGGACTATCTACAATGAGCAGTTCTTC. As protein: CASSLPGTIYNEQFF.